This entry features one TCR beta chain sequence. This CDR3 comprises 16 residues. Germline V lookup: CDR1 SGHTA, CDR2 FQGNSA. V was clipped by 2 bases and J by 8 bases, with 18 bases between them. This record comes from a study of shared clonotypes between healthy human individuals. Deep was the level at which the assay was run. Profiling relied on immunoSEQ multiplex PCR, and the TCRdb table lists in-frame clones only, not all of them. The table records over 400,000 clones, approximately 81% of them present only once. The gene calls are TRBV7-2 and TRBJ1-4, with unresolved D. The TCR was taken from a woman aged 40 to 50 in good health. Some clones in this sample may be carry-over from other donors' samples. Sequencing used PBMCs. CDR3 amino acids: CASSLSLTSGNEKLFF. The CDR3 bases are TGTGCCAGCAGCTTATCCCTAACCTCCGGGAACGAAAAACTGTTTTTT.